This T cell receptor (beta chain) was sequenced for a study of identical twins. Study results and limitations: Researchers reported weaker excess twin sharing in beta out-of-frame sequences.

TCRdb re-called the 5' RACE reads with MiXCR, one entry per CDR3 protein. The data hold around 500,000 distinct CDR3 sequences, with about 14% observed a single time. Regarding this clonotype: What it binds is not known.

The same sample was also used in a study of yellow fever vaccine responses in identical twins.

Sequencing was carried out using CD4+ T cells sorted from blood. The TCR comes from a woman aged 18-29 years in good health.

In DNA form, the CDR3 reads TGTGCCAGCAGCTTGGCCCTTACAGGGTCGGGGGAGCTGTTTTTT. It yields the protein CASSLALTGSGELFF. The chain combines TRBV5-5 with TRBJ2-2; D is perhaps TRBD1 (6 bases). The ends were cut back, 0 bases at V and 8 bases at J, with 14 bases in the middle. This CDR3 has 15 amino acids. Germline CDR1 SGHKS, CDR2 YYEKEE (reference sequence).